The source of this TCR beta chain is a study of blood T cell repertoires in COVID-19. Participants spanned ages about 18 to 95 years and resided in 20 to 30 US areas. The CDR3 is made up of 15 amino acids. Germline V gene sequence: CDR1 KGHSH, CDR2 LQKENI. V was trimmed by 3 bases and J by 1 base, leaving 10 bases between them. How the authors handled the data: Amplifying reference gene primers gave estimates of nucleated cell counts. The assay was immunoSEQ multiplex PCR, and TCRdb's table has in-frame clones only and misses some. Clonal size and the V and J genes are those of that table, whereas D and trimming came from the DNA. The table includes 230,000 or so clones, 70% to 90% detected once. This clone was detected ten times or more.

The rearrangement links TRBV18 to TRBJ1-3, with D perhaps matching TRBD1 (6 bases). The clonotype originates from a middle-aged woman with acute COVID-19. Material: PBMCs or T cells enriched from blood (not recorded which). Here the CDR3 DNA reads TGTGCCAGCTCACCTTACAGGGAATCTGGAAACACCATATATTTT. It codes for CASSPYRESGNTIYF.